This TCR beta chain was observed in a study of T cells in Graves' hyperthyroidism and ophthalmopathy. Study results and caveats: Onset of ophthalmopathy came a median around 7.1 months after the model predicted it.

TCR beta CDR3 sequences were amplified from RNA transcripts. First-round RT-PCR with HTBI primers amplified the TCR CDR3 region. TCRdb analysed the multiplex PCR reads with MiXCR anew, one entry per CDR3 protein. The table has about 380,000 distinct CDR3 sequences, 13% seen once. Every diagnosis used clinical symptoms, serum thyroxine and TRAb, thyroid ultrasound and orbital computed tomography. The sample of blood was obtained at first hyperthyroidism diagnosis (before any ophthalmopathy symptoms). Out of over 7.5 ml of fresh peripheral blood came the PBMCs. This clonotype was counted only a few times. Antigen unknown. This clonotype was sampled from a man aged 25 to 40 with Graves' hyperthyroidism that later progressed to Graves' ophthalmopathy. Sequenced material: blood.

The CDR3 DNA follows: TGTGCCAGCAGCTTAGTCTTAGGGGACACAGATACGCAGTATTTT. Translation gives CASSLVLGDTDTQYF. The chain carries TRBV7-9 and TRBJ2-3; maybe TRBD1 (5 bases). This CDR3 is built from 15 residues. Germline CDR1 SEHNR, CDR2 FQNEAQ (reference sequence). Trimming pared 1 base from V and 2 bases from J, leaving 10 bases between.